This T cell receptor (beta chain) was observed in a study of identical twins. In TCRdb, the 5' RACE reads were re-called with MiXCR into one record per CDR3 protein. Found here are around 220,000 distinct CDR3 sequences, 11% to 15% of them singletons; the top ten hold 7% to 9%. Study-level results: Sharing of beta out-of-frame sequences by twins showed a weaker excess.

The CDR3 covers 14 residues. V dropped 3 bases and J dropped 4 bases, with 13 bases sitting between them. Germline assignment: CDR1 SGHRS and CDR2 YFSETQ. The table lists this clonotype with a few counts. Its antigen remains unidentified. This rearrangement joins TRBV5-1 to TRBJ2-5; perhaps TRBD2 as D (6 bases). The sequence was obtained from a woman aged 18-30 years in good health. Sequencing input: memory (CD45RO+) T cells sorted from blood. This chain's CDR3 is CASSSFGGRETQYF. The CDR3 region has the DNA TGCGCCAGCAGCTCCTTTGGAGGGAGAGAGACCCAGTACTTC.